These 32 T cell receptor beta chains originate from one sample sequenced in a study of cytomegalovirus exposure and HLA in healthy donors (dated by TCRdb to between 2016 and 2019). The protocol used for the library was the immunoSEQ multiplex PCR assay. The multiplex PCR relied on a mix of 60 forward primers for TCR Vbeta segments and 13 reverse primers for TCR Jbeta segments. TCRdb provides this immuneACCESS table in a form limited to in-frame rearrangements. Some clones are lacking; in checked studies, under half of them reflect an unresolved V gene, and why the rest are absent is not known. The sample yields 43,000 or so clones; under 65% were counted once. The ten largest make up roughly 8.9% of the sample. The sequenced material came from PBMCs. The source is a human donor in good health.

The chain recombines TRBV4-1 with TRBJ2-7, with 7 bases lining up with TRBD2. V shed 1 base, J shed 8 bases, and the junction held 5 bases outside the gene matches. The CDR3 sequence is 13 residues long. Germline assignment: CDR1 MGHRA and CDR2 YSYEKL. In DNA form, the CDR3 reads TGCGCCAGCAGCCAAGTGGGCAGCGGGAAGCAGTACTTC. Translated, it gives CASSQVGSGKQYF.

The chain couples TRBV29-1 to TRBJ1-5; D may be TRBD1 (5 bases). CDR3 length: 12 residues. Germline CDR1 and CDR2: SQVTM and ANQGSEA. Trimming cost V 4 bases and J 3 bases, with 7 bases left between them. The CDR3 DNA reads TGCAGCGTTGGACAGTTCAATCAGCCCCAGCATTTT. This encodes CSVGQFNQPQHF.

The CDR3 nucleotides are TGTGCCAGCAGCCTGACAGGGACTAGGGGCGAGCAGTACTTC. Translation: CASSLTGTRGEQYF. V and J are TRBV4-2 and TRBJ2-7, with D possibly being TRBD2 (8 bases). The V gene's germline CDR1 is LGHNA and CDR2 YNFKEQ. The CDR3 has 14 residues. The ends were cut back, 4 bases at V and 6 bases at J, with 16 bases in the middle.

This clone appeared a few times. This sequence joins TRBV5-1 and TRBJ2-1, with D possibly TRBD2 on 5 matching bases. V lost 2 bases, J lost 10 bases, and 16 bases lay in between. CDR3 size: 14 residues. Germline CDR1 is SGHRS and CDR2 is YFSETQ. The CDR3 here is CASSFVQVPGEQFF. In nucleotides, the CDR3 is TGCGCCAGCAGCTTCGTCCAGGTCCCGGGGGAGCAGTTCTTC.

The CDR3: CASSGWTGIGQPQHF. For the CDR3, the DNA is TGTGCCAGCAGTGGTTGGACAGGGATCGGTCAGCCCCAGCATTTT. The chain links TRBV2 to TRBJ1-5; 8 positions match TRBD1. CDR1 and CDR2 from the germline V gene are SNHLY and FYNNEI. J gave up 6 bases and V 4 bases, and 8 bases lay outside the gene matches. The length of the CDR3 is 15 residues.

This clone was seen more than once but under ten times. This chain connects TRBV30 to TRBJ2-5; D may be TRBD1 (6 bases). This CDR3 has 14 residues. V dropped 1 base and J dropped 7 bases, with 16 bases sitting between them. Germline CDR1 is GTSNPN and CDR2 is SVGIG (reference sequence). The CDR3 DNA reads as TGTGCCTGGAGTGGCCGGGACATCGTAGTGACCCAGTACTTC. This translates into CAWSGRDIVVTQYF.

This chain uses TRBV21-1 with TRBJ1-5; the D segment call TRBD1 is taken from the table without a DNA check. TRBV21-1 is termed a pseudogene. The length of the CDR3 is 18 residues. CDR3 sequence (DNA): TGTGCCAGCAGCAAAGGACAGGGCGAGCCATGTAGCAATCAGCCCCAGCATTTT. Protein product: CASSKGQGEPCSNQPQHF.

This clone was observed a few times. The gene calls are TRBV19 and TRBJ2-1, with D perhaps matching TRBD2 (6 bases). V lost 4 bases, J lost 2 bases, and 9 bases lay in between. CDR3 size: 14 residues. Germline lookup yields CDR1 LNHDA and CDR2 SQIVND (reference sequence). CDR3 in DNA: TGTGCCAGTAGTAGGAGGGAAACCTACAATGAGCAGTTCTTC. This encodes CASSRRETYNEQFF.

This chain uses TRBV29-1 with TRBJ2-2; weak D call: TRBD1 (6 bases). The ends were cut back, 5 bases at V and 4 bases at J, with 23 bases in the middle. Per the germline V gene, CDR1 is SQVTM and CDR2 is ANQGSEA. The CDR3 is 17 amino acids. The CDR3 is CSVSAPSRGKVTGELFF. CDR3 in DNA: TGCAGCGTTTCCGCCCCGAGCAGGGGAAAGGTCACCGGGGAGCTGTTTTTT.

The chain recombines TRBV7-2 with TRBJ2-5; D is possibly TRBD2 (5 bases). The CDR3 length is 15 residues. The germline CDR1 and CDR2 sequences are SGHTA and FQGNSA. The V end was cut by 5 bases, the J end by 5 bases, with 18 bases between. The DNA for the CDR3 is TGTGCCAGCAGCCACCTCGGGGATTCCGCCGAGACCCAGTACTTC. Translating gives CASSHLGDSAETQYF. Looking up the rest from reference TRBV7-2 and TRBJ2-5 gives the full variable domain: GAGVSQSPSNKVTEKGKDVELRCDPISGHTALYWYRQSLGQGLEFLIYFQGNSAPDKSGLPSDRFSAERTGGSVSTLTIQRTQQEDSAVYLCASSHLGDSAETQYFGPGTRLLVL.

CDR3 sequence (DNA): TGTGCCAGCAGCTTAGGTCTCGGGAGGGCTAATGAAAAACTGTTTTTT. Residues: CASSLGLGRANEKLFF. The rearrangement joins TRBV7-8 to TRBJ1-4; no definite D call. This CDR3 contains 16 residues. Trimming pared 1 base from V and 3 bases from J, leaving 12 bases between. Germline loops: CDR1 SGHVS, CDR2 FQNEAQ.

CDR3 in amino acids: CASNPYGTATNYGYTF. The CDR3 DNA is TGTGCCAGTAACCCGTACGGGACAGCCACTAACTATGGCTACACCTTC. This chain joins TRBV19 and TRBJ1-2; TRBD1 matches 7 bases. There are 16 residues in the CDR3. The V gene's germline CDR1 is LNHDA and CDR2 SQIVND (reference sequence). J gave up 0 bases and V 7 bases, and 11 bases lay outside the gene matches.

This clone was observed a few times. The chain carries TRBV10-3 and TRBJ1-1, with D unclear. The germline V gene has CDR1 ENHRY and CDR2 SYGVKD. Trimming left V 0 bases short and J 2 bases short, with 7 bases between. This CDR3 spans 14 amino acids. The CDR3 reads CAISESGSNTEAFF. The CDR3 DNA is TGTGCCATCAGTGAGTCGGGCAGTAACACTGAAGCTTTCTTT.

This clone has a handful of counts. V is TRBV7-2 and J is TRBJ2-5; no definite D call. Germline V lookup: CDR1 SGHTA, CDR2 FQGNSA. This CDR3 is 14 amino acids long. V lost 2 bases, J lost 4 bases, and 11 bases lay in between. The CDR3 nucleotides read TGTGCCAGCAGCTTACGGGTCCCTTCAGAGACCCAGTACTTC. Translation gives CASSLRVPSETQYF.

This chain links TRBV9 with TRBJ2-3; unclear D gene. Germline values: CDR1 SGDLS, CDR2 YYNGEE. The CDR3 spans 15 residues. The V end was cut by 0 bases, the J end by 0 bases, with 8 bases between. CDR3 protein: CASSVEPGSTDTQYF. CDR3 nucleotides: TGTGCCAGCAGCGTAGAACCGGGTAGCACAGATACGCAGTATTTT. The entire variable domain, with the rest obtained from reference TRBV9 and TRBJ2-3, is as follows: DSGVTQTPKHLITATGQRVTLRCSPRSGDLSVYWYQQSLDQGLQFLIQYYNGEERAKGNILERFSAQQFPDLHSELNLSSLELGDSALYFCASSVEPGSTDTQYFGPGTRLTVL.

The rearrangement links TRBV5-1 to TRBJ1-2; D is unresolved. CDR3 length equals 15 residues. With 3 bases removed from V and 4 bases from J, the gap between germline ends came to 16 bases. Germline CDR1 SGHRS, CDR2 YFSETQ. CDR3 region: CASSSGGGETYGYTF. CDR3 nucleotide sequence: TGCGCCAGCAGCTCCGGCGGCGGCGAAACCTATGGCTACACCTTC.

This chain connects TRBV6-4 to TRBJ1-2; 8 nucleotides align to TRBD1. CDR1 and CDR2 from the germline V gene are MRHNA and SNTAGT. The trim removed 10 bases at V and 5 bases at J, leaving 18 bases unmatched. This CDR3 is built from 16 residues. The CDR3 DNA reads as TGTGCCACCCGGCTTGAGGCAGGGGGCTTGGGGTATGGCTACACCTTC. Translated: CATRLEAGGLGYGYTF.

This chain uses TRBV9 with TRBJ2-1, with 10 bases matching TRBD2. V was pared by 4 bases and J by 8 bases, with 9 bases of the junction left unmatched. CDR3 size: 15 residues. From germline, CDR1 is SGDLS and CDR2 YYNGEE. The CDR3: CASSRVLAGADEQFF. The CDR3 coding sequence is TGTGCCAGCAGCCGCGTCCTAGCGGGGGCCGATGAGCAGTTCTTC.

The sample holds a few counts of this clone. The chain employs TRBV6-1 and TRBJ2-7; D uncertain. Germline lookup yields CDR1 MNHNS and CDR2 SASEGT. This CDR3 spans 13 amino acids. V was cut by 4 bases and J by 2 bases, with 9 bases left in between. The CDR3 protein is CASSARIAYEQYV. DNA for the CDR3: TGTGCCAGCAGTGCCCGGATAGCCTACGAGCAGTACGTC.

The V gene is TRBV11-2, the J gene TRBJ1-2, with 9 positions matching TRBD1. V was pared by 2 bases and J by 1 base, with 8 bases of the junction left unmatched. CDR3 size: 17 residues. Germline CDR1 and CDR2: SGHAT and FQNNGV. The CDR3 nucleotides are TGTGCCAGCAGCTTAAGGACAGGGGATAGGCTTAACTATGGCTACACCTTC. The encoded protein is CASSLRTGDRLNYGYTF.

A few counts support this clone. V gene TRBV7-6 combines with J gene TRBJ2-3; unclear D gene. There are 13 residues in the CDR3. V shed 2 bases and J shed 9 bases, with 12 bases lying between them. Germline CDR1 and CDR2: SGHVS and FNYEAQ. The CDR3 nucleotides read TGTGCCAGCAGCTTACCTTCAACAGTGACGCAGTATTTT. The encoded protein is CASSLPSTVTQYF.

This clone was seen more than once but under ten times. The chain combines TRBV25-1 with TRBJ1-2, with D possibly matching TRBD1 (5 bases). The CDR3 totals 13 residues. Germline V gene lookup returns CDR1 MGHDK and CDR2 SYGVNS. V gave up 6 bases and J gave up 7 bases, with 15 bases separating them. In nucleotides, the CDR3 is TGTGCCAGCAGCGCCCCGACAGTCTCTGGCTACACCTTC. Translated: CASSAPTVSGYTF.

The J gene is TRBJ2-5, the V gene TRBV2; D may be TRBD1 (5 bases). V lost 5 bases, J lost 2 bases, and 12 bases lay in between. Germline values: CDR1 SNHLY, CDR2 FYNNEI. The CDR3 is 14 amino acids. DNA for the CDR3: TGTGCCAGCAGTAAGGACACGGAACAAGAGACCCAGTACTTC. It encodes CASSKDTEQETQYF.

The table lists this clone with a few counts. The chain carries TRBV5-1 and TRBJ2-5, with 12 bases matching TRBD2. CDR1 is SGHRS, CDR2 YFSETQ, per germline. This CDR3 is 15 amino acids long. The junction had 0 bases not matched to a gene; V was cut back by 0 bases and J by 3 bases. The CDR3 loop reads CASSLASGGEETQYF. Written as DNA, the CDR3 is TGCGCCAGCAGCTTGGCTAGCGGGGGGGAAGAGACCCAGTACTTC.

The rearrangement links TRBV7-9 to TRBJ1-6; 7 bases are shared with TRBD1. V lost 2 bases, J lost 10 bases, and 20 bases stayed unmatched. The CDR3 covers 19 residues. Germline CDR1 is SEHNR and CDR2 is FQNEAQ (reference sequence). The CDR3: CASSLLEARGSVRFSPLHF. The CDR3 DNA reads as TGTGCCAGCAGCTTATTAGAGGCCAGGGGGTCAGTACGTTTCTCACCCCTCCACTTT. Complete variable domain (other parts from reference TRBV7-9 and TRBJ1-6): DTGVSQNPRHKITKRGQNVTFRCDPISEHNRLYWYRQTLGQGPEFLTYFQNEAQLEKSRLLSDRFSAERPKGSFSTLEIQRTEQGDSAMYLCASSLLEARGSVRFSPLHFGNGTRLTVT.

This clone came up once. The chain combines TRBV20-1 with TRBJ2-7; tentatively, D is TRBD1 (5 bases). This CDR3 has 11 residues. CDR1 and CDR2 (germline): DFQATT, SNEGSKA (reference sequence). V lost 1 base to trimming and J lost 5 bases, with 6 bases between them. The CDR3 reads CSARGRDEQYF. CDR3 nucleotide sequence: TGCAGTGCTAGAGGCAGGGACGAGCAGTACTTC.

The gene calls are TRBV7-2 and TRBJ2-2; no reliable D call. The CDR3 totals 15 residues. The germline V and J ends were trimmed by 3 bases and 6 bases, with 14 bases remaining between them. Per the germline V gene, CDR1 is SGHTA and CDR2 is FQGNSA. In DNA form, the CDR3 reads TGTGCCAGCAGCTTTCGTAGCCGAAGGCCCGGGGAGCTGTTTTTT. It translates to CASSFRSRRPGELFF.

This rearrangement joins TRBV28 to TRBJ1-2, with 9 bases aligning to TRBD1. The germline gives CDR1 MDHEN, CDR2 SYDVKM. The CDR3 has 14 residues. After removal of 5 bases from V and 8 bases from J, the junction contained 9 bases not matched to a gene. The CDR3 DNA sequence: TGTGCCAGCAGTGAGGGACAGGGTTTGAGAGGCTACACCTTC. Translated, it gives CASSEGQGLRGYTF.

CDR3 DNA: TGTGCCAGCAGTGAAGCAAGGGGGTTGGGCAATCAGCCCCAGCATTTT. Encoded protein: CASSEARGLGNQPQHF. The chain employs TRBV6-1 and TRBJ1-5, with D possibly TRBD1 on 6 matching bases. With 0 bases removed from V and 2 bases from J, the gap between germline ends came to 11 bases. The CDR3 sequence is 16 residues long. Germline CDR1 is MNHNS and CDR2 is SASEGT.

The chain carries TRBV5-4 and TRBJ1-1; 11 bases are a match to TRBD1. V was pared by 0 bases and J by 4 bases, with 17 bases of the junction left unmatched. This CDR3 is built from 20 residues. The germline CDR1 and CDR2 sequences are SGHNT and YYREEE (reference sequence). CDR3 sequence: CASSLGSRTGGGGEGTEAFF. The CDR3 region has the DNA TGTGCCAGCAGCTTGGGGTCCCGGACAGGGGGCGGGGGTGAAGGCACTGAAGCTTTCTTT.

V is TRBV7-2 and J is TRBJ2-2; TRBD1 might be the D (6 bases). V shed 6 bases and J shed 2 bases, with 13 bases lying between them. The CDR3 consists of 15 residues. Germline CDR1 is SGHTA and CDR2 is FQGNSA. The DNA of the CDR3 is TGTGCCAGCAGTCCCGGACAGTATAACACCGGGGAGCTGTTTTTT. Translated, it gives CASSPGQYNTGELFF.

This sequence joins TRBV10-3 and TRBJ2-7, with TRBD1 matching over 8 bases. The junction had 8 bases not matched to a gene; V was cut back by 8 bases and J by 5 bases. Per germline, CDR1 ENHRY and CDR2 SYGVKD. This CDR3 region has 13 residues. The CDR3 reads CAIGGTGQDEQYF. In nucleotides, the CDR3 is TGTGCCATCGGCGGGACAGGTCAGGACGAGCAGTACTTC.